A single count supports the clone carrying this T cell receptor (beta chain). Its target is not known. A multiplex PCR was run with 60 Vbeta primers and 13 Jbeta primers. TCRdb's table, derived via immunoSEQ multiplex PCR, lists solely in-frame clones and lacks some. The sample includes around 160,000 clones, around four fifths of them seen just once. These data are taken from a study of cytomegalovirus exposure and HLA in healthy donors. Broader study findings: Rarity marked most TCR sequences, yet some public TCRs occurred in many donors. With further analysis later on, most CMV-associated TCR beta chains appeared HLA-restricted.

V shed 0 bases and J 7 bases; nucleotides not matched to a gene: 5. Germline loops: CDR1 SGHDT, CDR2 YYEEEE. This CDR3 has 15 amino acids. Specimen: PBMCs. The origin of this receptor is a young man in good health and CMV-seropositive. This chain joins TRBV5-6 and TRBJ1-2, with 11 positions matching TRBD1. The CDR3 loop is CASSLGDRGSSGYTF. CDR3 DNA: TGTGCCAGCAGCTTGGGGGACAGGGGGTCGAGTGGCTACACCTTC.